This is a list of T cell receptor beta chains from one sample in a study of beta chain features in type 1 diabetes. Libraries were prepared by immunoSEQ multiplex PCR; TCRdb keeps only in-frame clonotypes and omits some of them. Of 150,000 to 180,000 clones listed, 10% are singletons. Sequencing used central memory CD4+ T cells from blood. The receptors were gathered from a man under 40 with type 1 diabetes. CDR3s include the opening cysteine and the closing phenylalanine or tryptophan. D genes are given only for firm matches. Clone size is shown for a subset of rows, as once, few, many or a class of expanded clone.

few,TRBV4-3,NA,TRBJ1-2,TGCGCCAGCAGCCAAGAGCAGGGGACAAACTATGGCTACACCTTC,CASSQEQGTNYGYTF
few,TRBV28,NA,TRBJ2-7,TGTGCCAGCAGTTCCCGTAGTGTAGAGGAGTACTTC,CASSSRSVEEYF
NA,TRBV5-1,TRBD1,TRBJ1-2,TGCGCCAGCAGCTTGGGACAGGGGCGCGGCTATGGCTACACCTTC,CASSLGQGRGYGYTF
few,TRBV5-1,NA,TRBJ2-1,TGCGCCAGCAGCTTGTTTGAGACAAGCAATGAGCAGTTCTTC,CASSLFETSNEQFF
NA,TRBV2,NA,TRBJ2-7,TGTGCCAGCAGTGTACTCGGTGACGAGCAGTACTTC,CASSVLGDEQYF
few,TRBV7-3,NA,TRBJ2-5,TGTGCCAGCAGCTCGGACAGACAAGAGACCCAGTACTTC,CASSSDRQETQYF
few,TRBV16,NA,TRBJ1-5,TGTGCCAGCAGCCAATTTCGGGATCAGCCCCAGCATTTT,CASSQFRDQPQHF
few,TRBV2,NA,TRBJ1-5,TGTGCCAGCAGTGATCAGGGAAATCAGCCCCAGCATTTT,CASSDQGNQPQHF
few,TRBV6-6,NA,TRBJ1-2,TGTGCCAGCAGACCGGGGGGCCTATATGTAGGCTACACCTTC,CASRPGGLYVGYTF
few,TRBV5-1,NA,TRBJ2-3,TGCGCCAGCAGCTTGCAACCGGGGACAGATACGCAGTATTTT,CASSLQPGTDTQYF
few,TRBV5-6,TRBD1,TRBJ1-1,TGTGCCAGCAGCTTGACGGCCGGGACAGGGCGGTCCGCTGAAGCTTTCTTT,CASSLTAGTGRSAEAFF
few,TRBV18,NA,TRBJ2-3,TGTGCCAGCTCACCGATGACTACTGCTGGAGGACCAGATACGCAGTATTTT,CASSPMTTAGGPDTQYF
NA,TRBV10-3,TRBD1,TRBJ2-2,TGTGCCATCAGTGGGGGACAGATCAAGAACACCGGGGAGCTGTTTTTT,CAISGGQIKNTGELFF
NA,TRBV7-9,NA,TRBJ2-2,TGTGCCAGCAGCTTAGATCGAGCGACCGGGGAGCTGTTTTTT,CASSLDRATGELFF
few,TRBV18,TRBD2,TRBJ2-1,TGTGCCAGCTCACCTTCTGGACTAGCGGTATACAATGAGCAGTTCTTC,CASSPSGLAVYNEQFF
few,TRBV7-2,TRBD2,TRBJ2-7,TGTGCCAGCAGACGACTAGCGGGAGGGCCGGTTGGTCTCTACGAGCAGTACTTC,CASRRLAGGPVGLYEQYF
NA,TRBV19,NA,TRBJ1-1,TGTGCCAGTAAACCTGAACAGGAGAACACTGAAGCTTTCTTT,CASKPEQENTEAFF
NA,TRBV2,TRBD2,TRBJ2-1,TGTGCCAGCAGTTGGACTAGCGGGAGCAATGAGCAGTTCTTC,CASSWTSGSNEQFF
few,TRBV28,TRBD1,TRBJ1-2,TGTGCCAGCAGTCTGGACAGGGACTATGGCTACACCTTC,CASSLDRDYGYTF
NA,TRBV15,TRBD1,TRBJ2-1,TGTGCCACCAGCAGACGCTCCGGGACAGGGTACAATGAGCAGTTCTTC,CATSRRSGTGYNEQFF
NA,TRBV29-1,TRBD2,TRBJ2-1,TGCAGCGTGGCCGTCACTAGCGGGAGGGCAGGTGAGCAGTTCTTC,CSVAVTSGRAGEQFF
NA,TRBV25-1,NA,TRBJ2-3,TGTGCCAGCAGTGATTATGGGAGGGATACGCAGTATTTT,CASSDYGRDTQYF
NA,TRBV4-3,TRBD2,TRBJ2-5,TGCGCCAGCAGCCAACGGGAGGGCGTTTCAGAGACCCAGTACTTC,CASSQREGVSETQYF
NA,TRBV4-3,TRBD2,TRBJ2-7,TGCGCCAGCAGCCGGGGGACTAGCGGAGTGTACGAGCAGTACTTC,CASSRGTSGVYEQYF
NA,TRBV25-1,TRBD2,TRBJ2-1,TGTGCCAGCAGTGAATGGGACGGACTAGCGGGAATGAGTGAGCAGTTCTTC,CASSEWDGLAGMSEQFF
few,TRBV4-2,TRBD2,TRBJ2-5,TGTGCCAGCAGCTTGAGGTTATTCAGCGGGAGTACCTGGGAGACCCAGTACTTC,CASSLRLFSGSTWETQYF
few,TRBV10-3,TRBD2,TRBJ2-7,TGTGCCATCAGTGAGACTAGCGGAAGGATCTCCTACGAGCAGTACTTC,CAISETSGRISYEQYF
few,TRBV29-1,NA,TRBJ2-2,TGCAGCGTTAGCCATCTAGACAGAACCGGGGAGCTGTTTTTT,CSVSHLDRTGELFF
NA,TRBV6-5,NA,TRBJ2-3,TGTGCCAGCAGTCGTCTTCCGAGGGTTGAGCAGTATTTT,CASSRLPRVEQYF
NA,TRBV5-4,TRBD1,TRBJ1-5,TGTGCCAGCTCCGAGGGGGCCAGCAATCAGCCCCAGCATTTT,CASSEGASNQPQHF
NA,TRBV2,NA,TRBJ2-6,TGTGCCAGCAGTGCGACAGCCTCTGGGGCCAACGTCCTGACTTTC,CASSATASGANVLTF
NA,TRBV29-1,NA,TRBJ2-7,TGCAGCGTTGAAGGGGCAGTCGAGCAGTACTTC,CSVEGAVEQYF
NA,TRBV6-6,TRBD1,TRBJ1-2,TGTGCCAGCAGTCCATGGACAGGTTTGGGCTATGGCTACACCTTC,CASSPWTGLGYGYTF
NA,TRBV23-1,NA,TRBJ2-1,TGCGCCAGCAGGGGGGCGGGCCGATCCTACAATGAGCAGTTCTTC,CASRGAGRSYNEQFF
few,TRBV30,NA,TRBJ1-2,TGTGCCTGGACAACGGTCGGCTATGGCTACACCTTC,CAWTTVGYGYTF
few,TRBV21-1,NA,TRBJ2-7,TGTGCCAGCACCGGCCAGGGGAGCTACGAGCAGTACTTC,CASTGQGSYEQYF
few,TRBV25-1,NA,TRBJ2-6,TGTGCCAGCAGTGAGGGAGGCACTGGGGCCAACGTCCTGACTTTC,CASSEGGTGANVLTF
few,TRBV7-2,NA,TRBJ2-7,TGTGCCAGCAGCTTAATGGGGCCCTTTGAATTC,CASSLMGPFEF
NA,TRBV9,NA,TRBJ1-2,TGTGCCAGCAGCGTAGTGCGCAGGGAATATGGCTACACCTTC,CASSVVRREYGYTF
few,TRBV6-1,NA,TRBJ1-2,TGTGCCAGCAGTGTAGTAGGGACATTAGATGGCTACACCTTC,CASSVVGTLDGYTF
NA,TRBV25-1,NA,TRBJ2-7,TGTGCCAGCAGTTCAACGCAGGGATCTTACGAGCAGTACTTC,CASSSTQGSYEQYF
NA,TRBV6-4,NA,TRBJ2-7,TGTGCCCTTTCCCGGAGGGACAGCCGAATAAACGAGCAGTACTTC,CALSRRDSRINEQYF